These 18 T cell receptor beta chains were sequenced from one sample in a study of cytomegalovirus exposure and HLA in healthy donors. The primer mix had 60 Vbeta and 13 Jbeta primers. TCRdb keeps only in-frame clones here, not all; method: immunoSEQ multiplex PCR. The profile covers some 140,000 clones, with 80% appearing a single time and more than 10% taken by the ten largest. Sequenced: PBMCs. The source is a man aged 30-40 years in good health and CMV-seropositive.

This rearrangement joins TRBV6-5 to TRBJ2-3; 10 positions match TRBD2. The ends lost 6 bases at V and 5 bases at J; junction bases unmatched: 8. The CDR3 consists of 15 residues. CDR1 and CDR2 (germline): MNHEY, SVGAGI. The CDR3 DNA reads TGTGCCAGCAGCGATGCCGGGACTAGCGTAGATACGCAGTATTTT. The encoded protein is CASSDAGTSVDTQYF.

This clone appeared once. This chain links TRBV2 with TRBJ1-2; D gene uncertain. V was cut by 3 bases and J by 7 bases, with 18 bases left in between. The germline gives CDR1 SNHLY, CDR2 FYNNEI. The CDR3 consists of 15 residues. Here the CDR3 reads CASSEFPGGNGGYTF. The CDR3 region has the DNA TGTGCCAGCAGTGAGTTTCCGGGAGGGAACGGTGGCTACACCTTC.

Here the CDR3 DNA reads TGTGCCAGCAGCTTCTTAACGGGTCACCGGGGGGCGCCTTACGGGGAGCTGTTTTTT. It specifies CASSFLTGHRGAPYGELFF. The gene calls are TRBV13 and TRBJ2-2, with D possibly being TRBD2 (7 bases). Trimming removed 3 bases at V and 7 bases at J, with 27 bases between. The CDR3 covers 19 residues. Germline values: CDR1 PRHDT, CDR2 FYEKMQ (reference sequence).

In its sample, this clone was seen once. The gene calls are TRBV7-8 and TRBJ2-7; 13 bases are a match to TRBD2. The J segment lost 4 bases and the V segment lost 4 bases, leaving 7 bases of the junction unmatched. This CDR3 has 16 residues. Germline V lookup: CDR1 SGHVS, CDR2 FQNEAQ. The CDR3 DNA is TGTGCCAGCAGCTCTAGGACTAGCGGGAGTTTATACGAGCAGTACTTC. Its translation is CASSSRTSGSLYEQYF.

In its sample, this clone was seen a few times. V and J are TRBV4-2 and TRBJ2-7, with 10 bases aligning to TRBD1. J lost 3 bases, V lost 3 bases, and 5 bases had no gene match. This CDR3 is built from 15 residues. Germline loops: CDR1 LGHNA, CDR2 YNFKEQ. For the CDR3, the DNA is TGTGCCAGCAGCCAGACCCGGGACAGGGGCTACGAGCAGTACTTC. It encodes CASSQTRDRGYEQYF.

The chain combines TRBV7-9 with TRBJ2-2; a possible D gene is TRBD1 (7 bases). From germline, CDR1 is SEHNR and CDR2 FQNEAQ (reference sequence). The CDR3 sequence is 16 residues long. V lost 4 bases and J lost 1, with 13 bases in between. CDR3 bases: TGTGCCAGCAGCTCATACAGGGGAGGGAACACCGGGGAGCTGTTTTTT. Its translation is CASSSYRGGNTGELFF.

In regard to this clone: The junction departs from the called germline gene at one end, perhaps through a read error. The CDR3 DNA is TGTTCCAGCAGTAGGACAGCCTTCACCGGAACGGCGAACACCGGGGAGCTGTTTTTT. Its protein is CSSSRTAFTGTANTGELFF. The chain combines TRBV7-9 with TRBJ2-2; D perhaps matches TRBD1 (6 bases). Germline V CDR1 and CDR2: SEHNR, FQNEAQ (reference sequence). The length of the CDR3 is 19 residues.

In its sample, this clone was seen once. The CDR3 loop reads CASSVGSGGVGYEQYF. As DNA, the CDR3 is TGTGCCAGCAGCGTAGGATCAGGGGGAGTAGGCTACGAGCAGTACTTC. This chain uses TRBV9 with TRBJ2-7, with TRBD1 matching 7 bases. From germline, CDR1 is SGDLS and CDR2 YYNGEE. The length of the CDR3 is 16 residues. The J segment lost 3 bases and the V segment lost 0 bases, leaving 9 bases of the junction unmatched.

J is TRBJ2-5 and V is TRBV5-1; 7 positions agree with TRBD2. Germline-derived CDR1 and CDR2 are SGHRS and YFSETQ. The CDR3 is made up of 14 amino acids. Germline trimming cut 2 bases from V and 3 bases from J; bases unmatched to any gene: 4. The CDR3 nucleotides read TGCGCCAGCAGCTTAGGGACTATCAAAGAGACCCAGTACTTC. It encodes CASSLGTIKETQYF.

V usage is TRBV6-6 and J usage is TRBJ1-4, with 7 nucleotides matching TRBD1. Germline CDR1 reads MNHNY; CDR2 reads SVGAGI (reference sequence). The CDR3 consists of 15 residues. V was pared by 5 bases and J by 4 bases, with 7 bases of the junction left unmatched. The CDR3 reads CASSTLGQINEKLFF. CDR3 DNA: TGTGCCAGCAGTACCCTGGGACAGATTAATGAAAAACTGTTTTTT.

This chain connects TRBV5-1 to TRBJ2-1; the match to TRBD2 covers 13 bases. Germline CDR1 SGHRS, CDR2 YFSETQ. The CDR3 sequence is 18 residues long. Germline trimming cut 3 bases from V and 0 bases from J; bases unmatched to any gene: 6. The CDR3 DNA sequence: TGCGCCAGCAGCTGGACTAGCGGGAGCCTCAGCTCCTACAATGAGCAGTTCTTC. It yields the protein CASSWTSGSLSSYNEQFF.

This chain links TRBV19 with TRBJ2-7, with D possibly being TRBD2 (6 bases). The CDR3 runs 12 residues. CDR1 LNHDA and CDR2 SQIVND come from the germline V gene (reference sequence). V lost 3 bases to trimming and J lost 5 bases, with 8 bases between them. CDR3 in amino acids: CASSMAGHEQYF. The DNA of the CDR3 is TGTGCCAGTAGTATGGCGGGGCACGAGCAGTACTTC.

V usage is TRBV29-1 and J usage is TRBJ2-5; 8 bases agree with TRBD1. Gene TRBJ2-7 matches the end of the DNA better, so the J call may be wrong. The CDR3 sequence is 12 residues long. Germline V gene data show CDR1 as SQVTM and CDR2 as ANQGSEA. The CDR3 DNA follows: TGCAGCGTGCGGGACAGGATCTACGAGCAGTACTTC. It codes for CSVRDRIYEQYF.

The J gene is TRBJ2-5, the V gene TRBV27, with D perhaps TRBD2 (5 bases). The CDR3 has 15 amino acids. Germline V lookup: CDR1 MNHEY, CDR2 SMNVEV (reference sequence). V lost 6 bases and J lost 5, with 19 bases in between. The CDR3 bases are TGTGCCAGCAGAATTTACTACGGGGATAGGGAGACCCAGTACTTC. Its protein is CASRIYYGDRETQYF.

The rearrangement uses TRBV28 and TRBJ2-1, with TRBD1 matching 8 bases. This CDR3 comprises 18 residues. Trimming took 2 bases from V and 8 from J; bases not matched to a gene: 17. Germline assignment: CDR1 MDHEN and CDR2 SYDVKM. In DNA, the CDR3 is TGTGCCAGCAGTTTACTCCACCTCCGGGACAGGTCATCCGATGAGCAGTTCTTC. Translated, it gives CASSLLHLRDRSSDEQFF.

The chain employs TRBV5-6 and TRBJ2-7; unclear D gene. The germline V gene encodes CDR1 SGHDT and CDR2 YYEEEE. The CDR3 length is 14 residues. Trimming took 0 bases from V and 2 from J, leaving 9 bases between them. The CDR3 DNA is TGTGCCAGCAGCTTGGTGGCCAGTCCCTACGAGCAGTACTTC. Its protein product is CASSLVASPYEQYF.

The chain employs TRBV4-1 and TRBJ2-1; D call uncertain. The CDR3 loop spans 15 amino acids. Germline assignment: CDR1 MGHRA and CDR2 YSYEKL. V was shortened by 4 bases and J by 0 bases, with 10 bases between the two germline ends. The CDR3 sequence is CASSPLLSSYNEQFF. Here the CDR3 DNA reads TGCGCCAGCAGCCCCCTGCTAAGCTCCTACAATGAGCAGTTCTTC.

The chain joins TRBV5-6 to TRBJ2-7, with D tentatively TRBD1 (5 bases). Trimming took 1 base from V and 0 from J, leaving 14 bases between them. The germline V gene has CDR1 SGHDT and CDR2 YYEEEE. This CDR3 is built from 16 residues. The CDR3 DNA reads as TGTGCCAGCAGCTTGAGTAGGCAGGGCCACTCCTACGAGCAGTACTTC. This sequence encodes CASSLSRQGHSYEQYF.